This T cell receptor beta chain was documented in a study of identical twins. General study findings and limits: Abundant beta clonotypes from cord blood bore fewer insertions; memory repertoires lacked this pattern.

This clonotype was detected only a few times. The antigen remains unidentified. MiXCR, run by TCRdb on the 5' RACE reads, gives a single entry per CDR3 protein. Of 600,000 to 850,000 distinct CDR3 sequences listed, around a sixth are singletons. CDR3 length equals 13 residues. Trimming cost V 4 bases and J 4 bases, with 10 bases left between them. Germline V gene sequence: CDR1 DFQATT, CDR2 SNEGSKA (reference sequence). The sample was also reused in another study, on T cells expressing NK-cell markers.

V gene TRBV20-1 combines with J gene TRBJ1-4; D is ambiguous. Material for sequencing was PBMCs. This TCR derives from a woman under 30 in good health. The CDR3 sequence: CSAKATNNEKLFF. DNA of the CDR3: TGCAGTGCTAAGGCAACTAATAATGAAAAACTGTTTTTT.